What follows are 32 T cell receptor beta chains derived from one specimen sequenced in a study of beta chain features in type 1 diabetes (dated by TCRdb to 2017 to 2018). The paper's findings and limits, for the study overall: In all four CD4+ subsets, TCRB CDR3 length was moderately but significantly shorter in type 1 diabetes patients.

Library preparation used the immunoSEQ multiplex PCR assay. The entire isolated RNA was reverse transcribed using the High Capacity cDNA Reverse Transcription Kit, and thus expressed TCRB transcripts were sequenced. Held by TCRdb, this immuneACCESS table contains in-frame sequences only and omits some clones. Under half of the omission traces to an unresolved V gene where checked; the cause of the rest is unknown. This sample gives roughly 290,000 clones in total; over 14% of them show up just once. About 0.014% of the sample belongs to the ten largest clones. Which antigens these TCRs recognize remains unknown. Sequencing input: naive CD4+ T cells from blood. Read against the paper, the sample's cell subset or site label means: true naive CD4+ T cells. Source of these receptors: a man younger than 35 with type 1 diabetes.

This clone has just a few counts. J is TRBJ2-1 and V is TRBV2; tentative D call: TRBD1 (6 bases). Trimming removed 5 bases at V and 4 bases at J, with 15 bases between. This CDR3 has 15 amino acids. The germline gives CDR1 SNHLY, CDR2 FYNNEI. The CDR3 loop reads CASSPTRTEYNEQFF. In DNA form, the CDR3 reads TGTGCCAGCAGTCCAACAAGGACAGAGTACAATGAGCAGTTCTTC.

The chain combines TRBV29-1 with TRBJ2-2; possibly TRBD1 for D (5 bases). The length of the CDR3 is 13 residues. Trimming pared 6 bases from V and 2 bases from J, leaving 10 bases between. Germline CDR1 is SQVTM and CDR2 is ANQGSEA. CDR3 sequence reads: CSVRQYNTGELFF. Here the CDR3 DNA reads TGCAGCGTCCGACAGTACAACACCGGGGAGCTGTTTTTT.

The sample holds a few counts of this clone. The chain is built from TRBV25-1 and TRBJ2-2, with D unresolved. V lost 6 bases to trimming and J lost 5 bases, with 16 bases between them. There are 15 residues in the CDR3. Germline CDR1 is MGHDK and CDR2 is SYGVNS. As DNA, the CDR3 is TGTGCCAGCAGGAAGCCAGGCCGCGAGACCGGGGAGCTGTTTTTT. Encoded protein: CASRKPGRETGELFF.

This clone was observed a handful of times. This rearrangement joins TRBV7-9 to TRBJ2-1, with 11 bases that match TRBD1. CDR3 length equals 14 residues. Trimming took 6 bases from V and 9 from J; bases not matched to a gene: 7. Germline V CDR1 and CDR2: SEHNR, FQNEAQ (reference sequence). The CDR3 region is CASSPGQGAAEQFF. DNA of the CDR3: TGTGCCAGCAGTCCCGGACAGGGGGCGGCTGAGCAGTTCTTC.

This clone was observed a single time. The chain combines TRBV25-1 with TRBJ2-3; 9 bases line up with TRBD2. Unmatched junction bases numbered 7, after V lost 1 base and J lost 2 bases. This CDR3 spans 17 amino acids. Germline assignment: CDR1 MGHDK and CDR2 SYGVNS. CDR3: CASSEWASGELTDTQYF. DNA for the CDR3: TGTGCCAGCAGTGAATGGGCTAGCGGGGAGCTCACAGATACGCAGTATTTT.

J is TRBJ2-1 and V is TRBV19, with 7 bases aligning to TRBD2. CDR1 is LNHDA, CDR2 SQIVND, per germline (reference sequence). Trimming removed 2 bases from V and 10 bases from J; junction bases left unmatched: 8. This CDR3 region has 14 residues. The CDR3, as DNA: TGTGCCAGTAGTATAATGTTTAGGGGAGGGGAGCAGTTCTTC. It is translated as CASSIMFRGGEQFF.

The gene calls are TRBV4-3 and TRBJ2-7, with TRBD2 matching 9 bases. The V gene end was trimmed by 1 base and the J gene end by 3 bases; junction bases not matched to a gene: 4. The CDR3 consists of 15 residues. Germline CDR1 is LGHNA and CDR2 is YSLEER. As DNA, the CDR3 is TGCGCCAGCAGCCAAGGGTTAGCGGGGGTCTACGAGCAGTACTTC. Its protein product is CASSQGLAGVYEQYF.

The chain combines TRBV28 with TRBJ1-2; D call uncertain. CDR1 and CDR2 (germline): MDHEN, SYDVKM. V lost 7 bases, J lost 5 bases, and 14 bases lay in between. The CDR3 runs 13 residues. The CDR3 nucleotides are TGTGCCAGCAAGGGCATAAGCGGGTATGGCTACACCTTC. Translating it yields CASKGISGYGYTF.

J is TRBJ1-2 and V is TRBV28; tentatively, D is TRBD1 (5 bases). The CDR3 runs 13 residues. The ends were cut back, 7 bases at V and 4 bases at J, with 13 bases in the middle. Germline CDR1 and CDR2: MDHEN and SYDVKM. The CDR3: CASTSRGGYGYTF. The DNA of the CDR3 is TGTGCCAGCACATCGCGGGGCGGCTATGGCTACACCTTC.

This chain connects TRBV30 to TRBJ1-2, with D tentatively TRBD1 (6 bases). CDR1 is GTSNPN, CDR2 SVGIG, per germline (reference sequence). Trimming cost V 2 bases and J 4 bases, with 11 bases left between them. The CDR3 has 13 amino acids. The CDR3 is CAWSYSGVYGYTF. The CDR3 DNA reads TGTGCCTGGAGTTACTCAGGGGTCTATGGCTACACCTTC.

This clone showed up just a few times. The chain recombines TRBV19 with TRBJ2-5, with a possible D match to TRBD2 (5 bases). This CDR3 contains 14 residues. CDR1 and CDR2 from the germline V gene are LNHDA and SQIVND (reference sequence). The ends were cut back, 3 bases at V and 5 bases at J, with 13 bases in the middle. CDR3 DNA: TGTGCCAGTAGTATTCGATCGGGCGGGGAGACCCAGTACTTC. Its protein is CASSIRSGGETQYF.

The chain uses TRBV5-1 and TRBJ1-1; 7 bases line up with TRBD1. The CDR3 runs 15 residues. With V trimmed by 4 bases and J by 0 bases, 6 bases remained unmatched. Germline lookup yields CDR1 SGHRS and CDR2 YFSETQ. The DNA for the CDR3 is TGCGCCAGCAGCAAGGACAGGTCCATGAACACTGAAGCTTTCTTT. Its translation: CASSKDRSMNTEAFF.

This clone was counted a few times. The chain has TRBV7-2 and TRBJ1-5; TRBD1 aligns across 8 bases. V lost 5 bases and J lost 6; bases outside the gene matches: 6. CDR3 length equals 14 residues. CDR1 is SGHTA, CDR2 FQGNSA, per germline. The CDR3 DNA sequence: TGTGCCAGCAGCCGACAGGGGCTAGGTCAGCCCCAGCATTTT. This sequence encodes CASSRQGLGQPQHF.

The chain joins TRBV7-9 to TRBJ1-2, with TRBD1 matching 8 bases. With V trimmed by 5 bases and J by 4 bases, 9 bases remained unmatched. There are 15 residues in the CDR3. Germline CDR1 SEHNR, CDR2 FQNEAQ (reference sequence). The CDR3 region is CASSPGSGTGYGYTF. The DNA of the CDR3 is TGTGCCAGCAGCCCCGGCTCGGGGACAGGCTATGGCTACACCTTC. Full variable domain (remainder filled in from reference TRBV7-9 and TRBJ1-2): DTGVSQNPRHKITKRGQNVTFRCDPISEHNRLYWYRQTLGQGPEFLTYFQNEAQLEKSRLLSDRFSAERPKGSFSTLEIQRTEQGDSAMYLCASSPGSGTGYGYTFGSGTRLTVV.

This clone was counted only a few times. This rearrangement joins TRBV4-1 to TRBJ2-1; D gene unclear. V gave up 5 bases and J gave up 6 bases, with 14 bases separating them. The CDR3 extends over 14 amino acids. Germline V gives CDR1 MGHRA, CDR2 YSYEKL. CDR3 in amino acids: CASSSPAGRNEQFF. DNA for the CDR3: TGCGCCAGCAGCTCCCCGGCAGGCCGCAATGAGCAGTTCTTC.

The chain uses TRBV5-1 and TRBJ1-6; 8 nucleotides line up with TRBD1. The CDR3 is 14 amino acids. Germline lookup yields CDR1 SGHRS and CDR2 YFSETQ. The V segment lost 7 bases and the J segment 11 bases; nucleotides outside the gene matches: 11. CDR3 protein: CASGTGTGTPPLHF. In DNA, the CDR3 is TGCGCCAGCGGAACCGGGACAGGTACCCCACCCCTCCACTTT.

This rearrangement joins TRBV5-1 to TRBJ2-2, with 9 bases lining up with TRBD2. The V and J ends lost 2 bases and 4 bases, in that order; junction bases with no gene match: 3. The length of the CDR3 is 15 residues. The germline CDR1 and CDR2 sequences are SGHRS and YFSETQ. CDR3 DNA: TGCGCCAGCAGCTTTAGCGGGAGTACCACCGGGGAGCTGTTTTTT. It encodes CASSFSGSTTGELFF.

This clone was seen a few times. The V call is TRBV30, the J call TRBJ1-3; D is uncertain. Germline values: CDR1 GTSNPN, CDR2 SVGIG (reference sequence). This CDR3 region has 12 residues. The V end was cut by 0 bases, the J end by 10 bases, with 10 bases between. The CDR3 coding sequence is TGTGCCTGGAGTGTGGGCCAATCGACCATATATTTT. Translation gives CAWSVGQSTIYF.

This clone has only a few counts. The J gene is TRBJ2-7, the V gene TRBV7-2; no clear D gene. Trimming shortened V by 5 bases and J by 2 bases, and 13 bases separated the two germline ends. The length of the CDR3 is 14 residues. Germline CDR1 reads SGHTA; CDR2 reads FQGNSA. The CDR3 reads CASSPWLGPYEQYF. CDR3 nucleotides: TGTGCCAGCAGCCCCTGGTTGGGCCCCTACGAGCAGTACTTC.

A few counts support this clone. The chain is built from TRBV7-2 and TRBJ2-3, with TRBD2 matching over 7 bases. The ends lost 4 bases at V and 2 bases at J; junction bases unmatched: 9. The CDR3 loop spans 16 amino acids. Germline CDR1 SGHTA, CDR2 FQGNSA. CDR3 sequence reads: CASSSPRDYLTDTQYF. The CDR3 DNA follows: TGTGCCAGCAGCTCGCCCCGGGACTACCTCACAGATACGCAGTATTTT.

This clone appeared a few times. The chain has TRBV29-1 and TRBJ2-5; D is undetermined. Germline CDR1 and CDR2: SQVTM and ANQGSEA. Between the trimmed V and J ends, which lost 3 bases and 5 bases, there was a span of 7 bases. CDR3 length equals 11 residues. The CDR3 nucleotides read TGCAGCGTTGACCCCGGGGAGACCCAGTACTTC. Amino acid sequence: CSVDPGETQYF.

The chain employs TRBV5-4 and TRBJ2-5; tentatively, D is TRBD1 (6 bases). This CDR3 contains 14 residues. Trimming took off 0 bases at V and 1 base at J, with 7 bases between the two ends. Germline loops: CDR1 SGHNT, CDR2 YYREEE (reference sequence). Here the CDR3 DNA reads TGTGCCAGCAGCTTGGGACAGGCCCAAGAGACCCAGTACTTC. Translating gives CASSLGQAQETQYF. Full variable domain (missing parts from reference TRBV5-4 and TRBJ2-5): ETGVTQSPTHLIKTRGQQVTLRCSSQSGHNTVSWYQQALGQGPQFIFQYYREEENGRGNFPPRFSGLQFPNYSSELNVNALELDDSALYLCASSLGQAQETQYFGPGTRLLVL.

The chain is built from TRBV5-1 and TRBJ2-7; TRBD2 matches 15 bases. J gave up 2 bases and V 1 base, and 7 bases lay outside the gene matches. The CDR3 is 18 amino acids. Germline-derived CDR1 and CDR2 are SGHRS and YFSETQ. The CDR3 is CASSLRSGTSGRTYEQYF. As DNA, the CDR3 is TGCGCCAGCAGCTTGAGGTCCGGGACTAGCGGGAGGACCTACGAGCAGTACTTC.

In its sample, this clone was seen a few times. V and J are TRBV5-1 and TRBJ1-1; no definite D call. V was pared by 0 bases and J by 4 bases, with 4 bases between. CDR1 and CDR2 (germline): SGHRS, YFSETQ. There are 12 residues in the CDR3. CDR3 sequence (DNA): TGCGCCAGCAGCTTGGGGAGCACTGAAGCTTTCTTT. As protein: CASSLGSTEAFF.

In its sample, this clone was seen a few times. V usage is TRBV19 and J usage is TRBJ1-6, with a weak D call TRBD1 (5 bases). Trimming left V 7 bases short and J 1 base short, with 17 bases between. The CDR3 is made up of 17 amino acids. Germline assignment: CDR1 LNHDA and CDR2 SQIVND (reference sequence). The DNA for the CDR3 is TGTGCCAGTACCCTTGGTCAGGGAGGATCCTATAATTCACCCCTCCACTTT. Its translation is CASTLGQGGSYNSPLHF.

This clone has only a few counts. The V and J genes are TRBV7-2 and TRBJ2-3; the match to TRBD2 covers 10 bases. Germline loops: CDR1 SGHTA, CDR2 FQGNSA. The CDR3 extends over 16 amino acids. Unmatched junction bases numbered 5, after V lost 5 bases and J lost 0 bases. CDR3 bases: TGTGCCAGCAGCCCTCGGACTAGCGGAAGCACAGATACGCAGTATTTT. Protein sequence: CASSPRTSGSTDTQYF.

This chain joins TRBV18 and TRBJ2-1; 8 nucleotides line up with TRBD1. Trimming at V came to 6 bases and at J to 8 bases, leaving 12 bases not matched to a gene. The CDR3 covers 15 residues. Germline assignment: CDR1 KGHSH and CDR2 LQKENI. CDR3 nucleotides: TGTGCCAGCTCGCGGGTCCAGGGGGCTAGAGATGAGCAGTTCTTC. This translates into CASSRVQGARDEQFF.

The genes are TRBV6-1 and TRBJ1-5; TRBD1 is a possible D gene (6 bases). CDR3 size: 14 residues. CDR1 is MNHNS, CDR2 SASEGT, per germline. V was trimmed by 2 bases and J by 7 bases, leaving 12 bases between them. CDR3 sequence: CASSEMGRGQPQHF. The DNA for the CDR3 is TGTGCCAGCAGTGAAATGGGCAGGGGACAGCCCCAGCATTTT.

This clone was seen only a few times. The rearrangement joins TRBV19 to TRBJ2-1; D is undetermined. Per the germline V gene, CDR1 is LNHDA and CDR2 is SQIVND (reference sequence). Trimming cost V 7 bases and J 5 bases, with 12 bases left between them. The CDR3 totals 13 residues. CDR3 loop: CASTTQKNNEQFF. In DNA form, the CDR3 reads TGTGCCAGTACCACACAAAAGAACAATGAGCAGTTCTTC.

In its sample, this clone was seen a few times. The chain recombines TRBV28 with TRBJ1-4, with TRBD1 as a possible D gene (6 bases). This CDR3 has 13 amino acids. V lost 6 bases, J lost 7 bases, and 12 bases lay in between. Germline-derived CDR1 and CDR2 are MDHEN and SYDVKM. CDR3 sequence (DNA): TGTGCCAGCAGCGGGGGGCCGACTGAAAAACTGTTTTTT. Translating it yields CASSGGPTEKLFF.

V usage is TRBV25-1 and J usage is TRBJ1-1; perhaps TRBD1 as D (5 bases). V shed 4 bases and J shed 3 bases, with 6 bases lying between them. Germline lookup yields CDR1 MGHDK and CDR2 SYGVNS. CDR3 length: 12 amino acids. In nucleotides, the CDR3 is TGTGCCAGCAGTGGACAGTACACTGAAGCTTTCTTT. Protein sequence: CASSGQYTEAFF.

The chain employs TRBV28 and TRBJ1-1, with D possibly TRBD1 on 6 matching bases. Germline-derived CDR1 and CDR2 are MDHEN and SYDVKM. V lost 6 bases and J lost 6, with 11 bases in between. The CDR3 is 12 amino acids. CDR3 protein: CASSPPGAEAFF. CDR3 nucleotides: TGTGCCAGCAGCCCCCCAGGGGCTGAAGCTTTCTTT. The full variable domain, rest sourced from reference TRBV28 and TRBJ1-1, is DVKVTQSSRYLVKRTGEKVFLECVQDMDHENMFWYRQDPGLGLRLIYFSYDVKMKEKGDIPEGYSVSREKKERFSLILESASTNQTSMYLCASSPPGAEAFFGQGTRLTVV.